This entry features one T cell receptor beta chain sequence. MiXCR was run by TCRdb on the RT-PCR reads, yielding one entry per CDR3 protein. The sample has roughly 200,000 distinct CDR3 sequences, roughly two fifths seen once. These data originate in a study of patients and donors after allogeneic stem cell transplantation. CDR3 length equals 14 residues. The V segment lost 6 bases and the J segment 5 bases; nucleotides outside the gene matches: 11. CDR1 is DFQATT, CDR2 SNEGSKA, per germline (reference sequence). The sample comprised blood, either unsorted or a sorted T cell fraction (not recorded which). The clonotype originates from a human donor who was either an allogeneic HSCT recipient or a stem cell or donor lymphocyte infusion donor (not recorded which). It is not recorded whose cells these are; they may come from a transplant donor. V gene TRBV20-1 combines with J gene TRBJ1-1; TRBD1 matches at 8 bases. This CDR3 is CSARGRGLWTEAFF. CDR3 nucleotide sequence: TGCAGTGCCCGAGGCAGGGGGCTGTGGACTGAAGCTTTCTTT.